The 13 T cell receptor beta chains presented below share a single source sample, sequenced in a study of beta chain features in type 1 diabetes. Sequenced material consisted of expressed TCRB transcripts (all of the isolated RNA was reverse transcribed). Profiled with immunoSEQ multiplex PCR; TCRdb holds only in-frame clones, not every one. The top ten clones hold around 0.02% of a sample with over 700,000 clones, 17% of them seen once. Sequencing was carried out using naive CD4+ T cells from blood. The receptors originated from a woman younger than 30 in good health.

This sequence joins TRBV18 and TRBJ2-3, with D possibly TRBD2 on 6 matching bases. CDR3 length: 13 amino acids. Per the germline V gene, CDR1 is KGHSH and CDR2 is LQKENI. V gave up 6 bases and J gave up 2 bases, with 9 bases separating them. The CDR3 region is CASSASDTDTQYF. The DNA for the CDR3 is TGTGCCAGCTCGGCTAGCGACACAGATACGCAGTATTTT.

This clone was detected only a few times. This sample also contains other DNA sequences that code for the same CDR3. The chain uses TRBV7-2 and TRBJ2-7, with D possibly matching TRBD2 (5 bases). Trimming took 0 bases from V and 1 from J, leaving 7 bases between them. The CDR3 runs to 14 residues. Germline V gene lookup returns CDR1 SGHTA and CDR2 FQGNSA. The CDR3 loop is CASSLAGVSYEQYF. The CDR3, as DNA: TGTGCCAGCAGCTTAGCGGGAGTGTCCTACGAGCAGTACTTC. Complete variable domain (other parts from reference TRBV7-2 and TRBJ2-7): GAGVSQSPSNKVTEKGKDVELRCDPISGHTALYWYRQSLGQGLEFLIYFQGNSAPDKSGLPSDRFSAERTGGSVSTLTIQRTQQEDSAVYLCASSLAGVSYEQYFGPGTRLTVT.

The gene calls are TRBV19 and TRBJ2-4; 13 positions match TRBD2. Trimming cost V 3 bases and J 0 bases; bases outside gene matches: 5. The CDR3 spans 18 residues. The germline gives CDR1 LNHDA, CDR2 SQIVND (reference sequence). The CDR3 DNA reads TGTGCCAGTAGTATCAGGACTAGCGGGGGACAAGCCAAAAACATTCAGTACTTC. This translates into CASSIRTSGGQAKNIQYF.

This clone showed up just a few times. The rearrangement uses TRBV18 and TRBJ1-1; the D gene is possibly TRBD1 (6 bases). The V end lost 0 bases, the J end lost 4 bases, and 12 bases lay between the germline ends. Germline CDR1 and CDR2: KGHSH and LQKENI. The CDR3 has 15 amino acids. CDR3 nucleotide sequence: TGTGCCAGCTCACCACCGGCAGGGGCTCGCACTGAAGCTTTCTTT. Encoded protein: CASSPPAGARTEAFF.

This clone was picked up a small number of times. Written as DNA, the CDR3 is TGTGCCAGTAGTACTCGTCAAGCGGGATACAATGAGCAGTTCTTC. Translating it yields CASSTRQAGYNEQFF. V usage is TRBV19 and J usage is TRBJ2-1; 7 bases agree with TRBD2. Germline V gene data show CDR1 as LNHDA and CDR2 as SQIVND (reference sequence). The CDR3 totals 15 residues. Trimming at V came to 4 bases and at J to 4 bases, leaving 7 bases not matched to a gene.

This rearrangement joins TRBV4-2 to TRBJ2-1; 12 bases map to TRBD1. This CDR3 contains 17 residues. The ends lost 0 bases at V and 10 bases at J; junction bases unmatched: 10. The germline V gene encodes CDR1 LGHNA and CDR2 YNFKEQ. CDR3: CASSQDLSGQGAREQFF. DNA of the CDR3: TGTGCCAGCAGCCAAGATCTTTCGGGACAGGGGGCGCGGGAGCAGTTCTTC.

This clone was seen a handful of times. A junction end diverges from the germline sequence, so it may reflect a read error. The V call is TRBV20-1, the J call TRBJ2-1; 11 nucleotides agree with TRBD2. The CDR3 totals 11 residues. Germline CDR1 is DFQATT and CDR2 is SNEGSKA (reference sequence). CDR3 DNA sequence: TGCAGTGCTTTTAGCGGGAGGGCCCTAATCTTC. It is translated as CSAFSGRALIF.

This clone was counted between two and nine times. The gene calls are TRBV11-2 and TRBJ2-7; TRBD1 matches at 9 bases. CDR3 length equals 15 residues. Germline assignment: CDR1 SGHAT and CDR2 FQNNGV. V gave up 4 bases and J gave up 2 bases; unmatched junction bases: 6. The CDR3 here is CASSYRDRATYEQYF. The CDR3 bases are TGTGCCAGCAGCTATCGGGACAGGGCAACCTACGAGCAGTACTTC.

A few counts support this clone. The chain employs TRBV7-2 and TRBJ2-1, with D uncertain. CDR3 size: 15 residues. V lost 4 bases and J lost 0, with 10 bases in between. From germline, CDR1 is SGHTA and CDR2 FQGNSA. The CDR3 DNA follows: TGTGCCAGCAGCTCAAGTCGTCCCTCCTACAATGAGCAGTTCTTC. Translated, it gives CASSSSRPSYNEQFF.

This clone was seen more than once but under ten times. This rearrangement joins TRBV5-1 to TRBJ1-5; D gene uncertain. The V end lost 2 bases, the J end lost 6 bases, and 15 bases lay between the germline ends. This CDR3 has 15 residues. Germline V lookup: CDR1 SGHRS, CDR2 YFSETQ. CDR3 loop: CASSLDPGIAQPQHF. Here the CDR3 DNA reads TGCGCCAGCAGCTTAGACCCCGGGATCGCTCAGCCCCAGCATTTT. Looking up the rest from reference TRBV5-1 and TRBJ1-5 gives the full variable domain: KAGVTQTPRYLIKTRGQQVTLSCSPISGHRSVSWYQQTPGQGLQFLFEYFSETQRNKGNFPGRFSGRQFSNSRSEMNVSTLELGDSALYLCASSLDPGIAQPQHFGDGTRLSIL.

The chain is built from TRBV15 and TRBJ2-5; D not certain. Germline CDR1 reads LNHNV; CDR2 reads YYDKDF (reference sequence). The CDR3 totals 17 residues. V lost 0 bases, J lost 2 bases, and 16 bases lay in between. The CDR3 coding sequence is TGTGCCACCAGCAGAGATTATTCACAGAGCATACAAGAGACCCAGTACTTC. It codes for CATSRDYSQSIQETQYF.

In its sample, this clone was seen a few times. The chain employs TRBV13 and TRBJ1-2; possibly TRBD1 for D (5 bases). Looked up from germline, CDR1 is PRHDT and CDR2 is FYEKMQ (reference sequence). V dropped 5 bases and J dropped 4 bases, with 17 bases sitting between them. This CDR3 is 15 amino acids long. CDR3 protein: CASSQSAGDFYGYTF. CDR3 bases: TGTGCCAGCAGCCAATCAGCGGGGGACTTCTATGGCTACACCTTC.

In its sample, this clone was seen a few times. The chain is built from TRBV28 and TRBJ1-5; D gene uncertain. The CDR3 extends over 13 amino acids. Per the germline V gene, CDR1 is MDHEN and CDR2 is SYDVKM. The V and J ends lost 6 bases and 7 bases respectively, with 13 bases between them. In nucleotides, the CDR3 is TGTGCCAGCAGGTACCGGGAGGTGCAGCCCCAGCATTTT. It encodes CASRYREVQPQHF.